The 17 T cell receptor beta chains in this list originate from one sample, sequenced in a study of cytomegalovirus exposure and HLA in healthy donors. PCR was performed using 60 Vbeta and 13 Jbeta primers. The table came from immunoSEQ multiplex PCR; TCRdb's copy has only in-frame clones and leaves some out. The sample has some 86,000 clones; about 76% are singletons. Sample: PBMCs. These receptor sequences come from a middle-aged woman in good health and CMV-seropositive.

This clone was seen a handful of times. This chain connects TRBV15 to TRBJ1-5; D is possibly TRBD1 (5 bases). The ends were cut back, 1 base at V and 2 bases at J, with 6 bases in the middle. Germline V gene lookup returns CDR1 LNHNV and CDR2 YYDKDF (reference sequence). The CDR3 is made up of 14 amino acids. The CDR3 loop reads CATSRVGGNQPQHF. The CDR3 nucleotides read TGTGCCACCAGCAGAGTAGGGGGCAATCAGCCCCAGCATTTT.

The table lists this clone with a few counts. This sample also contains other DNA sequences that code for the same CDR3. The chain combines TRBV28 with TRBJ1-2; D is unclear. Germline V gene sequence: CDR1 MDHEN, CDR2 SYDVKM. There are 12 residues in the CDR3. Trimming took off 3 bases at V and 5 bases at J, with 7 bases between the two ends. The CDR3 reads CASSLAGYGYTF. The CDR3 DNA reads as TGTGCCAGCAGTTTGGCGGGTTATGGCTACACCTTC.

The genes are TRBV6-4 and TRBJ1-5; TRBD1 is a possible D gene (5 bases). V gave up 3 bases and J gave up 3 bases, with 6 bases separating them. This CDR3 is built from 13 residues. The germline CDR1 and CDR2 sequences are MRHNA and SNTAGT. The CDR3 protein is CASSEGDNQPQHF. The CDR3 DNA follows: TGTGCCAGCAGTGAAGGGGACAATCAGCCCCAGCATTTT.

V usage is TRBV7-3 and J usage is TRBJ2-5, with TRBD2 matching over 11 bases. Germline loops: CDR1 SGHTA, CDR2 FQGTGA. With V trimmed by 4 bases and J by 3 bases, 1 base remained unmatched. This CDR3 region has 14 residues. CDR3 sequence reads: CASSSTSGEETQYF. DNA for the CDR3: TGTGCCAGCAGCTCGACTAGCGGGGAAGAGACCCAGTACTTC.

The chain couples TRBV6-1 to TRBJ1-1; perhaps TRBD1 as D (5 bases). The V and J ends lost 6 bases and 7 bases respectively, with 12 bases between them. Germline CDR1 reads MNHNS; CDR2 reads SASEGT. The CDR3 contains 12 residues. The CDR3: CASRKTGDEAFF. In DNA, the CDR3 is TGTGCCAGCAGGAAGACGGGGGATGAAGCTTTCTTT.

Here the CDR3 reads CAWSSTLAGGELFF. The CDR3 region has the DNA TGTGCCTGGAGCTCTACTCTGGCGGGCGGGGAGCTGTTTTTT. This sequence joins TRBV30 and TRBJ2-2, with D perhaps matching TRBD2 (5 bases). This CDR3 is 14 amino acids long. The V and J ends lost 3 bases and 7 bases respectively, with 15 bases between them. Per germline, CDR1 GTSNPN and CDR2 SVGIG (reference sequence).

The DNA of the CDR3 is TGCGCCAGCAGCCTAACAAAACAGGGAAACAACTATGGCTACACCTTC. This sequence encodes CASSLTKQGNNYGYTF. The rearrangement links TRBV4-3 to TRBJ1-2; D is possibly TRBD1 (6 bases). Trimming took 4 bases from V and 2 from J, leaving 17 bases between them. This CDR3 comprises 16 residues. Germline CDR1 LGHNA, CDR2 YSLEER.

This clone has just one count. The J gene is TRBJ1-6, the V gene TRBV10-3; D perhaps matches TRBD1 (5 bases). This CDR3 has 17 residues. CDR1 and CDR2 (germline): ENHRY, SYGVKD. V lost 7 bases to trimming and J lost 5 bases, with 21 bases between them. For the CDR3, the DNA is TGTGCCATCAAAGGGGAAGCTGGGGCCGGAAATAATTCACCCCTCCACTTT. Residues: CAIKGEAGAGNNSPLHF.

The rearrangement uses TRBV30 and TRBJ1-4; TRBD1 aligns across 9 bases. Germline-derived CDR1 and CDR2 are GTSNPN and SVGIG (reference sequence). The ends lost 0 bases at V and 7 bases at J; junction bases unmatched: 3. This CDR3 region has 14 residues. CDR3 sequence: CAWSVQGAGEKLFF. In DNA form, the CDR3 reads TGTGCCTGGAGTGTACAGGGGGCCGGTGAAAAACTGTTTTTT.

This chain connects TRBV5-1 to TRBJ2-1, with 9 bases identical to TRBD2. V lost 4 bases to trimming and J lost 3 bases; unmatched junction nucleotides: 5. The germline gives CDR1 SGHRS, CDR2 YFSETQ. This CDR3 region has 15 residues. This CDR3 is CASSPREGFYNEQFF. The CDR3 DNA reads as TGCGCCAGCAGCCCGCGGGAGGGGTTCTACAATGAGCAGTTCTTC. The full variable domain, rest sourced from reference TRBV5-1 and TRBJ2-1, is KAGVTQTPRYLIKTRGQQVTLSCSPISGHRSVSWYQQTPGQGLQFLFEYFSETQRNKGNFPGRFSGRQFSNSRSEMNVSTLELGDSALYLCASSPREGFYNEQFFGPGTRLTVL.

In nucleotides, the CDR3 is TGTGCCAGCAGGCAACAGGGGTTCACTGAAGCTTTCTTT. Amino acid sequence: CASRQQGFTEAFF. This chain connects TRBV7-2 to TRBJ1-1; 7 nucleotides align to TRBD1. With V trimmed by 6 bases and J by 4 bases, 5 bases remained unmatched. Germline V CDR1 and CDR2: SGHTA, FQGNSA. The CDR3 is 13 amino acids.

The CDR3 region is CASSLAGINEKLFF. The CDR3 bases are TGCGCCAGCAGCTTGGCAGGGATTAATGAAAAACTGTTTTTT. This rearrangement joins TRBV5-1 to TRBJ1-4, with a weak D call TRBD1 (5 bases). The CDR3 extends over 14 amino acids. Trimming stripped 0 bases from V and 4 bases from J, with 7 bases between. Per the germline V gene, CDR1 is SGHRS and CDR2 is YFSETQ. The whole variable domain, filled in from reference TRBV5-1 and TRBJ1-4, reads KAGVTQTPRYLIKTRGQQVTLSCSPISGHRSVSWYQQTPGQGLQFLFEYFSETQRNKGNFPGRFSGRQFSNSRSEMNVSTLELGDSALYLCASSLAGINEKLFFGSGTQLSVL.

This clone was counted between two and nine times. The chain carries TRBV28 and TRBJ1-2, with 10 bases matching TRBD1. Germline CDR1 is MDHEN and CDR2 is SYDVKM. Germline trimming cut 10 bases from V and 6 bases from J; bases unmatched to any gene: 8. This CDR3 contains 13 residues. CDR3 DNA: TGTGCCATCACGACCGGGACAGGGGATGGCTACACCTTC. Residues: CAITTGTGDGYTF.

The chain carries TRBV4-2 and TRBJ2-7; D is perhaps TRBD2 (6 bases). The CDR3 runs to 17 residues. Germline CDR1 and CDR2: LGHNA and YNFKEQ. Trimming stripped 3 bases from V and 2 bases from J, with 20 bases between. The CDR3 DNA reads TGTGCCAGCAGCCAGCCCGACGGGGGACTCTTAACCTACGAGCAGTACTTC. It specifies CASSQPDGGLLTYEQYF.

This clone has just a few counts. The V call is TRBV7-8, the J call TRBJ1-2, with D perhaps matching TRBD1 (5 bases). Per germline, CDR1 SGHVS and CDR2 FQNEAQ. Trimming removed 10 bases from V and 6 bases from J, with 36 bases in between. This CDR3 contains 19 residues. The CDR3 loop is CATNPRSEGVGQGVDGYTF. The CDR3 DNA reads TGTGCCACCAATCCTCGATCGGAGGGAGTCGGGCAAGGGGTGGATGGCTACACCTTC.

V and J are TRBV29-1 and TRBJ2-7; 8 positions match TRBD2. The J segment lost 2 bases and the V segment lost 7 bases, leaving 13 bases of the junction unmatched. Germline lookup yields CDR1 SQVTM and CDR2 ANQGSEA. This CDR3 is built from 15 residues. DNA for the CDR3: TGCAGCGCAAAGCGAGGACTAGCCGGAACCTACGAGCAGTACTTC. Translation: CSAKRGLAGTYEQYF.

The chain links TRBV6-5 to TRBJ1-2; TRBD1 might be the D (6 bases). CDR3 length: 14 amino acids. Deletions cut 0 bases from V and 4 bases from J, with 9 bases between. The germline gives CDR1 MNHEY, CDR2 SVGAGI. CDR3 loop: CASSYSRGTYGYTF. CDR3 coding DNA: TGTGCCAGCAGTTACTCTAGGGGGACCTATGGCTACACCTTC.